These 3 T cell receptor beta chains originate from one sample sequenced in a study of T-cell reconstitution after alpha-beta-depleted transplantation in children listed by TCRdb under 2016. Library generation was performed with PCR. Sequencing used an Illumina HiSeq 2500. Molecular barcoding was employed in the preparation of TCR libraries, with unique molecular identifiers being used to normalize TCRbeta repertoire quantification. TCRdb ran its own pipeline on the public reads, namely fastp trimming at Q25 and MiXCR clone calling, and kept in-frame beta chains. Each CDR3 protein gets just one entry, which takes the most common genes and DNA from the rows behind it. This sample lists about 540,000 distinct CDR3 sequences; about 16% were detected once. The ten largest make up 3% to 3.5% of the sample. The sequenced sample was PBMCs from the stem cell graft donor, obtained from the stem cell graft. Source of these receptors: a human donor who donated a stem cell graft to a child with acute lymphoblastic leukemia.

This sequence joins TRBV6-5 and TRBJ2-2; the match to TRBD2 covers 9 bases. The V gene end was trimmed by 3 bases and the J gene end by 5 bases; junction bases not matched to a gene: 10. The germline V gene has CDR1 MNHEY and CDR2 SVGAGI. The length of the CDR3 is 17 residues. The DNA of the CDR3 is TGTGCCAGCAGTTATCGGCGGGAGGGCCGGAGGACCGGGGAGCTGTTTTTT. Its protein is CASSYRREGRRTGELFF.

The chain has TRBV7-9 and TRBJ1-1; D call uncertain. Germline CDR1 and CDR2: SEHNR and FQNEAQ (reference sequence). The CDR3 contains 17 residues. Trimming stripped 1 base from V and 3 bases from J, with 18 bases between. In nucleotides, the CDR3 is TGTGCCAGCAGCTTAGTTAGGTGGATAGAAAGGGACACTGAAGCTTTCTTT. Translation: CASSLVRWIERDTEAFF.

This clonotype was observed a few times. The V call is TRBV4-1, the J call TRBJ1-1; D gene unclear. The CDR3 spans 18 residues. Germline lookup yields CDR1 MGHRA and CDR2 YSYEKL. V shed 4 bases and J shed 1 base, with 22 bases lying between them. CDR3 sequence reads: CASSPFDASSDPNTEAFF. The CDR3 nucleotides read TGCGCCAGCAGCCCCTTCGATGCGAGCTCTGACCCGAACACTGAAGCTTTCTTT.